What follows is one TCR beta chain and its context. The antigen remains undetermined. The data are from a study of cytomegalovirus exposure and HLA in healthy donors. For the study at large: The same platform as the approximately 700 first-cohort repertoires was used for the roughly 130 validation repertoires, a later analysis reported.

Germline V CDR1 and CDR2: KGHSH, LQKENI. This CDR3 is 17 amino acids long. V lost 4 bases and J lost 4; bases outside the gene matches: 12. Repertoires were generated with immunoSEQ multiplex PCR, while TCRdb's copy carries only in-frame clones and drops some. The sample includes approximately 150,000 clones, about 90% of them seen just once. Whole-study results and caveats: The study put under 200 TCR beta chains on its list as cytomegalovirus-associated. In vitro assays verified that three CMV-associated chains recognized CMV antigens specifically.

Source material: PBMCs. The source of this sequence is a woman under 30 in good health and CMV-seropositive. The J gene is TRBJ2-3, the V gene TRBV18; 9 bases agree with TRBD2. The CDR3 region has the DNA TGTGCCAGCTCACTGTTAGACCGAGCGGGGGGACCAGATACGCAGTATTTT. This translates into CASSLLDRAGGPDTQYF.